This T cell receptor beta chain derives from a study of cytomegalovirus exposure and HLA in healthy donors. The study, taken as a whole, reports: Analysis was carried out at a later point, and it linked a missense DCLRE1C variant to TCR beta V- and J-gene trimming. Cytomegalovirus-associated TCR beta chains were listed, numbering approximately 150. A reported reduction in N-insertions relative to the approximately 670-donor mean was seen in an Asian-associated ancestry cluster in a later analysis.

The PCR made use of 60 Vbeta and 13 Jbeta primers. Per the study methods: Later, some 75 million unique TCR beta chains were counted in an analysis, and about 12 million of them were shared. The repertoire was sequenced with immunoSEQ multiplex PCR; TCRdb's copy has only in-frame clones and lacks some. V and J calls and clone size are given by that table; D and trimming were obtained from the DNA. Found here are 95,000 to 100,000 clones, roughly 80% of them singletons; the top ten hold more than 6%. Comment on this clone: The antigen is undetermined.

V lost 0 bases to trimming and J lost 7 bases; unmatched junction nucleotides: 3. The V gene's germline CDR1 is SEHNR and CDR2 FQNEAQ (reference sequence). This CDR3 region has 15 residues. The chain carries TRBV7-9 and TRBJ2-7; 13 bases match TRBD2. This TCR derives from a man between 40 and 49 years old in good health and CMV-seropositive. Sequencing used PBMCs. The CDR3 region has the DNA TGTGCCAGCAGCTTAGCGGGACTAGCGGGAAGAGAGCAGTACTTC. It is translated as CASSLAGLAGREQYF. The full variable domain, with the rest looked up from reference TRBV7-9 and TRBJ2-7, is DTGVSQNPRHKITKRGQNVTFRCDPISEHNRLYWYRQTLGQGPEFLTYFQNEAQLEKSRLLSDRFSAERPKGSFSTLEIQRTEQGDSAMYLCASSLAGLAGREQYFGPGTRLTVT.